These 25 T cell receptor beta chains were sequenced from one sample in a study of cytomegalovirus exposure and HLA in healthy donors. 13 Jbeta primers and 60 Vbeta primers were used for the PCR. TCRdb keeps only in-frame clones here, not all; method: immunoSEQ multiplex PCR. The repertoire holds some 210,000 clones, with about 78% as singletons. Sequencing input: PBMCs. The receptors come from a male donor in good health and CMV-seronegative.

The sample holds a few counts of this clone. The J gene is TRBJ2-3, the V gene TRBV5-6; D uncertain. The germline V and J ends were trimmed by 2 bases and 0 bases, with 7 bases remaining between them. The germline gives CDR1 SGHDT, CDR2 YYEEEE. The CDR3 extends over 14 amino acids. DNA for the CDR3: TGTGCCAGCAGCTTCCCCCAGAGCACAGATACGCAGTATTTT. It codes for CASSFPQSTDTQYF.

This chain uses TRBV2 with TRBJ1-3; TRBD1 agrees at 7 bases. The CDR3 has 16 amino acids. V dropped 7 bases and J dropped 2; count of bases not matched to a gene: 11. Germline loops: CDR1 SNHLY, CDR2 FYNNEI. In nucleotides, the CDR3 is TGTGCCAGCACCCACCCCGGGACAGCCCCTGGAAACACCATATATTTT. It codes for CASTHPGTAPGNTIYF.

Details on this clone: This clone may be a read error of a much larger clone one base away. Different DNA sequences within this sample yield the same CDR3. The chain employs TRBV19 and TRBJ2-7; D ambiguous. Germline CDR1 and CDR2: LNHDA and SQIVND (reference sequence). V lost 4 bases and J lost 2, with 9 bases in between. This CDR3 comprises 13 residues. The CDR3 DNA reads as TGTGCCAGTAGTAACGACGGAGCCTACGAGCAGTACTTC. This gives the protein CASSNDGAYEQYF. The entire variable domain, with the rest obtained from reference TRBV19 and TRBJ2-7, is as follows: DGGITQSPKYLFRKEGQNVTLSCEQNLNHDAMYWYRQDPGQGLRLIYYSQIVNDFQKGDIAEGYSVSREKKESFPLTVTSAQKNPTAFYLCASSNDGAYEQYFGPGTRLTVT.

The chain is built from TRBV9 and TRBJ2-1, with D possibly matching TRBD1 (7 bases). Trimming cost V 0 bases and J 4 bases, with 14 bases left between them. CDR3 size: 16 residues. CDR1 is SGDLS and CDR2 is YYNGEE in the germline V gene. CDR3 in DNA: TGTGCCAGCAGCGTAGGGACAGGACTAAAATACAATGAGCAGTTCTTC. It is translated as CASSVGTGLKYNEQFF.

This sequence joins TRBV18 and TRBJ2-6; weak D call: TRBD1 (5 bases). Germline assignment: CDR1 KGHSH and CDR2 LQKENI. CDR3 length equals 17 residues. V was pared by 0 bases and J by 0 bases, with 9 bases between. In nucleotides, the CDR3 is TGTGCCAGCTCACCACCGGGGCTCCGCTCTGGGGCCAACGTCCTGACTTTC. Its protein is CASSPPGLRSGANVLTF.

J is TRBJ1-1 and V is TRBV18; D is uncertain. CDR3 size: 15 residues. V lost 0 bases, J lost 1 base, and 9 bases lay in between. CDR1 is KGHSH and CDR2 is LQKENI in the germline V gene. CDR3: CASSPPVGRNTEAFF. The DNA of the CDR3 is TGTGCCAGCTCACCACCGGTGGGCAGGAACACTGAAGCTTTCTTT.

V is TRBV19 and J is TRBJ2-1; D might be TRBD1 (6 bases). Deletions cut 6 bases from V and 1 base from J, with 7 bases between. The CDR3 totals 13 residues. Looked up from germline, CDR1 is LNHDA and CDR2 is SQIVND (reference sequence). CDR3 nucleotide sequence: TGTGCCAGTAGGAGGGGGTCCTACAATGAGCAGTTCTTC. This codes for CASRRGSYNEQFF.

This clone was picked up a small number of times. The J gene is TRBJ1-5, the V gene TRBV7-9; perhaps TRBD1 as D (5 bases). CDR1 SEHNR and CDR2 FQNEAQ come from the germline V gene (reference sequence). CDR3 length: 14 amino acids. V was trimmed by 5 bases and J by 4 bases, leaving 12 bases between them. The CDR3: CASSQSGGNQPQHF. CDR3 nucleotides: TGTGCCAGCAGCCAAAGCGGGGGGAATCAGCCCCAGCATTTT.

The chain links TRBV28 to TRBJ2-7; 8 bases are a match to TRBD2. Per germline, CDR1 MDHEN and CDR2 SYDVKM. V was pared by 4 bases and J by 6 bases, with 14 bases of the junction left unmatched. The CDR3 length is 16 residues. The CDR3 protein is CASSSLTGTSLSEQYF. CDR3 DNA: TGTGCCAGCAGTTCACTGACCGGGACTAGTCTTTCCGAGCAGTACTTC. The full variable domain, in which reference TRBV28 and TRBJ2-7 provide the parts outside the CDR3, is DVKVTQSSRYLVKRTGEKVFLECVQDMDHENMFWYRQDPGLGLRLIYFSYDVKMKEKGDIPEGYSVSREKKERFSLILESASTNQTSMYLCASSSLTGTSLSEQYFGPGTRLTVT.

The genes are TRBV15 and TRBJ2-3; 7 nucleotides line up with TRBD2. J was trimmed by 2 bases and V by 1 base; bases with no gene match: 3. CDR1 and CDR2 from the germline V gene are LNHNV and YYDKDF (reference sequence). There are 15 residues in the CDR3. DNA of the CDR3: TGTGCCACCAGCAGAGCCAGCGGGGCCACAGATACGCAGTATTTT. As protein: CATSRASGATDTQYF.

The chain combines TRBV6-6 with TRBJ1-5, with 7 bases lining up with TRBD1. Losses at the gene ends were 7 bases for V and 7 bases for J; bases not matched to a gene: 10. This CDR3 has 14 amino acids. The germline gives CDR1 MNHNY, CDR2 SVGAGI (reference sequence). Here the CDR3 DNA reads TGTGCCAGCACCCAGGGACAGACCGGACAGCCCCAGCATTTT. Amino acids: CASTQGQTGQPQHF.

On this clone: Germline is not matched at one junction end, which may reflect a read error. J is TRBJ2-1 and V is TRBV19, with D possibly TRBD1 on 6 matching bases. Germline V CDR1 and CDR2: LNHDA, SQIVND (reference sequence). The CDR3 runs 16 residues. As DNA, the CDR3 is TGTGCCAGTAGTTTAGAGGGACCGCTCCAGGGGAATGAGCAGTTCTTC. Translation: CASSLEGPLQGNEQFF.

The chain recombines TRBV27 with TRBJ2-3; perhaps TRBD2 as D (5 bases). Germline values: CDR1 MNHEY, CDR2 SMNVEV (reference sequence). The CDR3 has 16 residues. V was cut by 6 bases and J by 4 bases, with 20 bases left in between. CDR3 coding DNA: TGTGCCAGCAGGCTCGAGGGCAGCTATCCCGCAGATACGCAGTATTTT. Encoded protein: CASRLEGSYPADTQYF.

The J gene is TRBJ2-3, the V gene TRBV28, with a tentative D call TRBD2 (5 bases). Germline V CDR1 and CDR2: MDHEN, SYDVKM. Trimming cost V 3 bases and J 3 bases, with 10 bases left between them. The CDR3 runs to 14 residues. CDR3 region: CASSLVARTDTQYF. The DNA of the CDR3 is TGTGCCAGCAGTTTGGTAGCGCGGACAGATACGCAGTATTTT. The entire variable domain, with the rest obtained from reference TRBV28 and TRBJ2-3, is as follows: DVKVTQSSRYLVKRTGEKVFLECVQDMDHENMFWYRQDPGLGLRLIYFSYDVKMKEKGDIPEGYSVSREKKERFSLILESASTNQTSMYLCASSLVARTDTQYFGPGTRLTVL.

V and J are TRBV4-1 and TRBJ2-5; 9 nucleotides match TRBD2. The CDR3 totals 16 residues. After removal of 1 base from V and 5 bases from J, the junction contained 8 bases not matched to a gene. Per germline, CDR1 MGHRA and CDR2 YSYEKL. This CDR3 reads CASSQGLAGRVETQYF. CDR3 nucleotides: TGCGCCAGCAGCCAAGGCCTAGCGGGGAGGGTGGAGACCCAGTACTTC.

This chain links TRBV6-5 with TRBJ1-6, with TRBD1 matching 12 bases. V lost 2 bases, J lost 10 bases, and 6 bases stayed unmatched. Germline CDR1 is MNHEY and CDR2 is SVGAGI. CDR3 size: 16 residues. The chain's CDR3 is CASSYGGTGGTSPLHF. Here the CDR3 DNA reads TGTGCCAGCAGTTACGGCGGGACAGGGGGCACCTCACCCCTCCACTTT.

V and J are TRBV15 and TRBJ1-2, with TRBD1 matching over 7 bases. Losses at the gene ends were 3 bases for V and 3 bases for J; bases not matched to a gene: 16. CDR1 is LNHNV and CDR2 is YYDKDF in the germline V gene (reference sequence). The CDR3 loop spans 18 amino acids. CDR3 in DNA: TGTGCCACCAGCAGTCTCTTTGCGGGACAGAGTCGGTACTATGGCTACACCTTC. This codes for CATSSLFAGQSRYYGYTF.

This clone has just a few counts. The chain recombines TRBV28 with TRBJ1-1; D is possibly TRBD1 (6 bases). Deletions cut 7 bases from V and 4 bases from J, with 10 bases between. Germline lookup yields CDR1 MDHEN and CDR2 SYDVKM. There are 12 residues in the CDR3. CDR3 protein: CASKGGATEAFF. The CDR3 DNA reads as TGTGCCAGCAAAGGGGGAGCCACTGAAGCTTTCTTT.

With respect to this clone: The junction departs from the called germline gene at one end, perhaps through a read error. The chain is built from TRBV7-9 and TRBJ2-3; perhaps TRBD2 as D (6 bases). Germline V gene data show CDR1 as SEHNR and CDR2 as FQNEAQ (reference sequence). CDR3 size: 15 residues. The CDR3 sequence: CSSSSGSRSTDTQYF. CDR3 in DNA: TGTTCCAGCAGCTCCGGGAGTCGCTCCACAGATACGCAGTATTTT.

The sample holds a few counts of this clone. Here the CDR3 reads CASSRGQGASQPQHF. In DNA form, the CDR3 reads TGTGCCAGCAGTAGGGGACAGGGGGCAAGTCAGCCCCAGCATTTT. This sequence joins TRBV7-2 and TRBJ1-5, with TRBD1 matching 12 bases. CDR1 SGHTA and CDR2 FQGNSA come from the germline V gene. The V gene end was trimmed by 6 bases and the J gene end by 6 bases; junction bases not matched to a gene: 6. The CDR3 runs to 15 residues.

This clone was seen a handful of times. The CDR3 sequence is CASSVQGASNEKLFF. The CDR3 coding sequence is TGTGCCAGCAGCGTGCAGGGGGCCTCTAATGAAAAACTGTTTTTT. The chain is built from TRBV9 and TRBJ1-4; 8 bases fit TRBD1. CDR1 is SGDLS, CDR2 YYNGEE, per germline. The CDR3 spans 15 residues. V trimming: 2 bases; J trimming: 3 bases; junction bases outside the gene matches: 3.

The chain uses TRBV13 and TRBJ2-3; D is possibly TRBD1 (5 bases). The CDR3 consists of 16 residues. Trimming shortened V by 5 bases and J by 1 base, and 16 bases separated the two germline ends. CDR1 is PRHDT, CDR2 FYEKMQ, per germline (reference sequence). CDR3 amino acids: CASSASRVRRTDTQYF. Here the CDR3 DNA reads TGTGCCAGCAGCGCCAGCAGGGTCCGACGCACAGATACGCAGTATTTT. The full variable domain, in which reference TRBV13 and TRBJ2-3 provide the parts outside the CDR3, is AAGVIQSPRHLIKEKRETATLKCYPIPRHDTVYWYQQGPGQDPQFLISFYEKMQSDKGSIPDRFSAQQFSDYHSELNMSSLELGDSALYFCASSASRVRRTDTQYFGPGTRLTVL.

The J gene is TRBJ2-3, the V gene TRBV29-1; TRBD1 agrees at 8 bases. The V segment lost 7 bases and the J segment 6 bases; nucleotides outside the gene matches: 12. The V gene's germline CDR1 is SQVTM and CDR2 ANQGSEA. There are 14 residues in the CDR3. The CDR3 sequence: CSADDRGQGDTQYF. The CDR3 DNA follows: TGCAGCGCCGATGACAGGGGCCAGGGGGATACGCAGTATTTT.

V usage is TRBV19 and J usage is TRBJ2-1; possibly TRBD2 for D (6 bases). CDR3 length equals 13 residues. V lost 7 bases and J 7 bases, leaving 14 bases between the germline ends. Germline V gene data show CDR1 as LNHDA and CDR2 as SQIVND (reference sequence). CDR3: CASNPGVLNEQFF. The CDR3 region has the DNA TGTGCCAGTAATCCGGGAGTGTTAAATGAGCAGTTCTTC.

This clone was recorded only once. The J gene is TRBJ2-7, the V gene TRBV7-9; 7 bases agree with TRBD1. The CDR3 spans 11 residues. With 5 bases clipped from V and 7 bases from J, the junction kept 2 bases outside the gene matches. CDR1 SEHNR and CDR2 FQNEAQ come from the germline V gene (reference sequence). The CDR3 reads CASSKGQEQYF. The DNA of the CDR3 is TGTGCCAGCAGCAAGGGACAGGAGCAGTACTTC. Full variable domain (rest looked up from reference TRBV7-9 and TRBJ2-7): DTGVSQNPRHKITKRGQNVTFRCDPISEHNRLYWYRQTLGQGPEFLTYFQNEAQLEKSRLLSDRFSAERPKGSFSTLEIQRTEQGDSAMYLCASSKGQEQYFGPGTRLTVT.